What follows are 20 T cell receptor beta chains derived from one specimen sequenced in a study of Ad26.COV2.S vaccination and SARS-CoV-2 variants (dated by TCRdb to the early 2020s). The receptor library was made with the immunoSEQ multiplex PCR assay. TCRdb obtained this table from immuneACCESS and retained in-frame rearrangements with V and J assigned. These tables miss some clones; where compared with another copy, unresolved V genes account for less than half of the shortfall, and the remainder is unexplained. Present in this sample are 360,000 or so clones, around 91% of which were seen just once. The top ten constitute about 2% of the sample. Sample treatment or condition, as interpreted from the label and publication: about 20 received Ad26.COV2.S at low or high dose, single or two shots; several received placebo; per-sample allocation not given. For vaccine and placebo recipients, repertoires were sequenced using samples collected on day 63 after the first injection.

The source material was peripheral blood, sampled in a trial of Ad26.COV2.S vaccine versus placebo. The receptors here all came from a person between 18 and 60 years old who received the Ad26.COV2.S COVID-19 vaccine or a placebo.

This chain links TRBV7-9 with TRBJ2-7; D unresolved. The CDR3 is 14 amino acids. Trimming stripped 1 base from V and 2 bases from J, with 9 bases between. CDR1 is SEHNR, CDR2 FQNEAQ, per germline (reference sequence). The CDR3 here is CASSLVAVTYEQYF. The CDR3 nucleotides are TGTGCCAGCAGCTTAGTGGCAGTAACCTACGAGCAGTACTTC.

The V call is TRBV5-8, the J call TRBJ2-3; D is ambiguous. Germline values: CDR1 SGHTS, CDR2 YDEGEE. Between the trimmed V and J ends, which lost 5 bases and 3 bases, there was a span of 13 bases. There are 14 residues in the CDR3. The CDR3 DNA reads TGTGCCAGCAGGTTTCAAGGGCTTACAGATACGCAGTATTTT. Its protein product is CASRFQGLTDTQYF.

The chain couples TRBV19 to TRBJ2-7, with D hard to call. Germline-derived CDR1 and CDR2 are LNHDA and SQIVND (reference sequence). Trimming pared 3 bases from V and 5 bases from J, leaving 8 bases between. The CDR3 consists of 12 residues. The CDR3 sequence: CASSISGDEQYF. The CDR3 DNA reads as TGTGCCAGTAGTATTTCGGGTGACGAGCAGTACTTC.

V gene TRBV29-1 combines with J gene TRBJ2-1, with 14 bases that match TRBD2. After removal of 0 bases from V and 6 bases from J, the junction contained 4 bases not matched to a gene. The germline V gene encodes CDR1 SQVTM and CDR2 ANQGSEA. This CDR3 comprises 16 residues. The CDR3 sequence: CSVEDWGLAGANEQFF. The CDR3 coding sequence is TGCAGCGTTGAAGATTGGGGACTAGCGGGGGCCAATGAGCAGTTCTTC.

The chain has TRBV19 and TRBJ1-5; D is unresolved. The V end lost 6 bases, the J end lost 7 bases, and 16 bases lay between the germline ends. The CDR3 contains 14 residues. CDR1 is LNHDA and CDR2 is SQIVND in the germline V gene (reference sequence). The chain's CDR3 is CASRPEQLWQPQHF. The CDR3 coding sequence is TGTGCCAGTAGGCCCGAGCAGCTCTGGCAGCCCCAGCATTTT. The full variable domain, rest sourced from reference TRBV19 and TRBJ1-5, is DGGITQSPKYLFRKEGQNVTLSCEQNLNHDAMYWYRQDPGQGLRLIYYSQIVNDFQKGDIAEGYSVSREKKESFPLTVTSAQKNPTAFYLCASRPEQLWQPQHFGDGTRLSIL.

V and J are TRBV28 and TRBJ2-2; either TRBD1 or TRBD2 may supply D (6 bases each). The germline V gene has CDR1 MDHEN and CDR2 SYDVKM. V lost 3 bases, J lost 6 bases, and 29 bases lay in between. CDR3 length: 20 residues. CDR3 in DNA: TGTGCCAGCAGTTTTGGTTTCAAAGGGCCTTTCGGAGGGGGGCCCGGGGAGCTGTTTTTT. Its translation is CASSFGFKGPFGGGPGELFF.

The V call is TRBV5-4, the J call TRBJ2-1; TRBD1 might be the D (5 bases). Germline V gene lookup returns CDR1 SGHNT and CDR2 YYREEE (reference sequence). The CDR3 length is 13 residues. The germline V and J ends were trimmed by 6 bases and 13 bases, with 20 bases remaining between them. The CDR3 DNA reads TGTGCCAGCACCTTCCCCGCTTCAGGGATCCAGTTCTTC. Translated, it gives CASTFPASGIQFF.

In its sample, this clone was seen a few times. V and J are TRBV19 and TRBJ2-1; 9 nucleotides align to TRBD2. The CDR3 length is 16 residues. Losses at the gene ends were 5 bases for V and 5 bases for J; bases not matched to a gene: 10. Germline values: CDR1 LNHDA, CDR2 SQIVND (reference sequence). DNA of the CDR3: TGTGCCAGTAGTCTGCGCGGGAGGGTTAAGGACAATGAGCAGTTCTTC. It specifies CASSLRGRVKDNEQFF.

The V and J genes are TRBV6-4 and TRBJ1-2; 7 bases fit TRBD1. With V trimmed by 2 bases and J by 7 bases, 10 bases remained unmatched. Germline values: CDR1 MRHNA, CDR2 SNTAGT. The CDR3 sequence is 15 residues long. The CDR3 region is CASSDNARQGGGYTF. CDR3 coding DNA: TGTGCCAGCAGTGACAATGCGAGACAGGGCGGTGGCTACACCTTC.

The V call is TRBV4-3, the J call TRBJ1-6; no clear D gene. CDR1 LGHNA and CDR2 YSLEER come from the germline V gene. This CDR3 has 13 amino acids. V was cut by 0 bases and J by 7 bases, with 4 bases left in between. The CDR3 loop reads CASSQDWNSPLHF. DNA of the CDR3: TGCGCCAGCAGCCAAGATTGGAATTCACCCCTCCACTTT.

J is TRBJ1-2 and V is TRBV15; D unclear. V lost 1 base and J lost 2, with 8 bases in between. Germline V gene data show CDR1 as LNHNV and CDR2 as YYDKDF (reference sequence). The CDR3 is made up of 14 amino acids. The CDR3 DNA is TGTGCCACCAGCAGAGGGGCCGGGAACTATGGCTACACCTTC. Protein: CATSRGAGNYGYTF.

Here the CDR3 reads CASSERGTTTDTQYF. The CDR3, as DNA: TGTGCCAGCAGCGAGCGGGGAACCACGACAGATACGCAGTATTTT. The chain has TRBV16 and TRBJ2-3; TRBD2 matches 7 bases. V gave up 5 bases and J gave up 3 bases; unmatched junction bases: 8. CDR1 is KGHSY and CDR2 is FQNENV in the germline V gene. CDR3 length: 15 residues.

The genes are TRBV27 and TRBJ1-1; D possibly corresponds to TRBD1 (5 bases). Trimming removed 10 bases from V and 3 bases from J, with 12 bases in between. Germline V gene sequence: CDR1 MNHEY, CDR2 SMNVEV (reference sequence). The CDR3 is 12 residues long. The CDR3 DNA reads as TGTGCCACCCAGGGCCACGACACTGAAGCTTTCTTT. Translation: CATQGHDTEAFF.

This clone has a single count. The chain combines TRBV30 with TRBJ2-5; 10 bases agree with TRBD2. The CDR3 loop spans 12 amino acids. The junction had 2 bases not matched to a gene; V was cut back by 5 bases and J by 5 bases. Looked up from germline, CDR1 is GTSNPN and CDR2 is SVGIG (reference sequence). In DNA form, the CDR3 reads TGTGCCTGGGGACTAGCGGCGGAGACCCAGTACTTC. Translating it yields CAWGLAAETQYF.

This chain joins TRBV6-2 or TRBV6-3 and TRBJ1-1, with D possibly being TRBD1 (5 bases). V lost 6 bases to trimming and J lost 6 bases, with 11 bases between them. This CDR3 spans 12 amino acids. Germline assignment: CDR1 MNHEY and CDR2 SVGEGT. The CDR3 reads CASSQGPAEAFF. CDR3 nucleotides: TGTGCCAGCAGCCAGGGACCGGCTGAAGCTTTCTTT.

The rearrangement links TRBV12-5 to TRBJ2-3, with TRBD1 matching 7 bases. With 5 bases clipped from V and 4 bases from J, the junction kept 0 bases outside the gene matches. The CDR3 has 12 residues. CDR1 and CDR2 from the germline V gene are LGHNT and FRNRAP. As DNA, the CDR3 is TGTGCTAGTGGTACAGGGGCAGATACGCAGTATTTT. Protein: CASGTGADTQYF.

The J gene is TRBJ1-1, the V gene TRBV28; possible D gene TRBD1, 5 bases. V was clipped by 10 bases and J by 4 bases, with 19 bases between them. The CDR3 has 14 amino acids. Looked up from germline, CDR1 is MDHEN and CDR2 is SYDVKM. The CDR3 sequence is CATISSLGATEAFF. CDR3 DNA: TGTGCCACCATCTCTTCGCTCGGGGCCACTGAAGCTTTCTTT. Full variable domain (missing parts from reference TRBV28 and TRBJ1-1): DVKVTQSSRYLVKRTGEKVFLECVQDMDHENMFWYRQDPGLGLRLIYFSYDVKMKEKGDIPEGYSVSREKKERFSLILESASTNQTSMYLCATISSLGATEAFFGQGTRLTVV.

The CDR3 protein is CASSAQGVHEQYF. In DNA, the CDR3 is TGTGCCAGCAGTGCCCAGGGGGTGCACGAGCAGTACTTC. The chain carries TRBV5-5 and TRBJ2-7; 7 positions agree with TRBD1. The ends lost 5 bases at V and 5 bases at J; junction bases unmatched: 7. This CDR3 is 13 amino acids long. CDR1 is SGHKS, CDR2 YYEKEE, per germline (reference sequence).

This rearrangement joins TRBV27 to TRBJ1-2; D may be TRBD1 (6 bases). V lost 4 bases and J lost 3, with 12 bases in between. The CDR3 contains 14 residues. Germline CDR1 and CDR2: MNHEY and SMNVEV (reference sequence). Here the CDR3 reads CASSSQGRYYGYTF. CDR3 in DNA: TGTGCCAGCAGTTCGCAGGGGCGATACTATGGCTACACCTTC.

A few counts support this clone. This rearrangement joins TRBV9 to TRBJ2-2, with 11 bases lining up with TRBD1. Trimming took 4 bases from V and 1 from J; bases not matched to a gene: 15. This CDR3 contains 20 residues. Germline V gives CDR1 SGDLS, CDR2 YYNGEE. The CDR3 region has the DNA TGTGCCAGCAGCCCTTCAAGGCGGACAGGGGGCGAATTGAACACCGGGGAGCTGTTTTTT. Protein product: CASSPSRRTGGELNTGELFF.